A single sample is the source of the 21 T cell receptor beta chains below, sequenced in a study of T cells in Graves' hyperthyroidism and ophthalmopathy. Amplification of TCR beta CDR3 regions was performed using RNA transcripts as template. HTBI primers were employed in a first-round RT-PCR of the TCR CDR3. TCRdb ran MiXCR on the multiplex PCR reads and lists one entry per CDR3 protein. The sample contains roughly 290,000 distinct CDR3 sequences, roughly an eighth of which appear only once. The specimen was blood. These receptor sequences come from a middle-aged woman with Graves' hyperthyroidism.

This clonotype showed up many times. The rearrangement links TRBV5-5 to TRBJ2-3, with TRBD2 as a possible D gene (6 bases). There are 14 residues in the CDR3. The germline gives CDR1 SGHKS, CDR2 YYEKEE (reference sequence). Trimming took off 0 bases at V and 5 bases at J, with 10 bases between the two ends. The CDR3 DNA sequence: TGTGCCAGCAGCTTGGCGACTAGGAGAGATACGCAGTATTTT. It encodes CASSLATRRDTQYF. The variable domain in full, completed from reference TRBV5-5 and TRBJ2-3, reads DAGVTQSPTHLIKTRGQQVTLRCSPISGHKSVSWYQQVLGQGPQFIFQYYEKEERGRGNFPDRFSARQFPNYSSELNVNALLLGDSALYLCASSLATRRDTQYFGPGTRLTVL.

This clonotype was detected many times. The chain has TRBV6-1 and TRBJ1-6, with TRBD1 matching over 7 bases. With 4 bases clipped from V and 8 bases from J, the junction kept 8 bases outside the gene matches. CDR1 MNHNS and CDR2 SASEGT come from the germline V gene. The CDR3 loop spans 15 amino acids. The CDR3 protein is CASSGGTDRDSPLHF. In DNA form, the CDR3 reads TGTGCCAGCAGTGGTGGGACAGACCGTGATTCACCCCTCCACTTT.

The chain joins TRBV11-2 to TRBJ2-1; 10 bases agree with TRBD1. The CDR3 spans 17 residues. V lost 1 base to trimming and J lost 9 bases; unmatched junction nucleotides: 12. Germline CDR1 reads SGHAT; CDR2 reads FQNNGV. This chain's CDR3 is CASSLGIPGQGTFEQFF. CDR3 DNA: TGTGCCAGCAGCTTAGGAATACCGGGACAGGGGACTTTTGAGCAGTTCTTC. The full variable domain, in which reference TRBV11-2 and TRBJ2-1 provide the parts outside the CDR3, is EAGVAQSPRYKIIEKRQSVAFWCNPISGHATLYWYQQILGQGPKLLIQFQNNGVVDDSQLPKDRFSAERLKGVDSTLKIQPAKLEDSAVYLCASSLGIPGQGTFEQFFGPGTRLTVL.

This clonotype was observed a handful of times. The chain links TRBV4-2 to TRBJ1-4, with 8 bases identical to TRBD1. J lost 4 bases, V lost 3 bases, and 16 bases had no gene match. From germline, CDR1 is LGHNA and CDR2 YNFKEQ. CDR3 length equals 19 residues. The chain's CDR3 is CASSQTTGRGPGGNEKLFF. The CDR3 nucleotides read TGTGCCAGCAGCCAGACGACTGGCAGGGGGCCGGGTGGTAATGAAAAACTGTTTTTT.

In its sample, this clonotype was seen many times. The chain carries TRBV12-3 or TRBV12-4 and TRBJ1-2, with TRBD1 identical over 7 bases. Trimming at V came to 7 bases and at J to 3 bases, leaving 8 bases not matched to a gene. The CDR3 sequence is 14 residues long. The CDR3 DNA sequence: TGTGCCAGCAAAAGGGACAGCTCCTACTATGGCTACACCTTC. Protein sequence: CASKRDSSYYGYTF.

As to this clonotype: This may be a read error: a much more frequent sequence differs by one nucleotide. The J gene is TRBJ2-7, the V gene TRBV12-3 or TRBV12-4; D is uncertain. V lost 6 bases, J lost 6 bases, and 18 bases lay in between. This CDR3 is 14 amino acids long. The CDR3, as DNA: TGTGCCAGCAGGCAGTCCGCGGCTTACGCCGAGCAGTACTTC. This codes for CASRQSAAYAEQYF.

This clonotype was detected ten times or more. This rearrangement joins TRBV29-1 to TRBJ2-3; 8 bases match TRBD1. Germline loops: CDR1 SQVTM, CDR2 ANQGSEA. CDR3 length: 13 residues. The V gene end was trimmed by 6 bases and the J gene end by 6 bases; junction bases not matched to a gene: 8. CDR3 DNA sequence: TGCAGCGTGGGGACAGGAGCAACGGATACGCAGTATTTT. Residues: CSVGTGATDTQYF.

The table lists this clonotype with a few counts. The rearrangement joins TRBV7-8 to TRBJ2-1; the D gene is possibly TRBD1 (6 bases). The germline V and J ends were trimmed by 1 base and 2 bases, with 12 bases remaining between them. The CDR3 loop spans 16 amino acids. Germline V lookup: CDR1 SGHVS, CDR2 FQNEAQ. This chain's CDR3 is CASSLVLGATYNEQFF. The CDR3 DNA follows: TGTGCCAGCAGCTTAGTCTTGGGGGCAACCTACAATGAGCAGTTCTTC.

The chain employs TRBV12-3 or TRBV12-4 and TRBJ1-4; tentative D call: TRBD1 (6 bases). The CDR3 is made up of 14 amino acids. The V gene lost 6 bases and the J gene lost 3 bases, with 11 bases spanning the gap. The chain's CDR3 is CASSGGAANEKLFF. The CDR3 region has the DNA TGTGCCAGCAGCGGGGGCGCTGCTAATGAAAAACTGTTTTTT.

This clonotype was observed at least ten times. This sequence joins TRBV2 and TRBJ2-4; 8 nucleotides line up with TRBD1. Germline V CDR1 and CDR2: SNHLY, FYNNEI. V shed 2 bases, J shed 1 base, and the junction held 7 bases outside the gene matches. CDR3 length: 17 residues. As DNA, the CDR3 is TGTGCCAGCAGTGAACCGAGGACAGGGTTCGCCAAAAACATTCAGTACTTC. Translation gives CASSEPRTGFAKNIQYF.

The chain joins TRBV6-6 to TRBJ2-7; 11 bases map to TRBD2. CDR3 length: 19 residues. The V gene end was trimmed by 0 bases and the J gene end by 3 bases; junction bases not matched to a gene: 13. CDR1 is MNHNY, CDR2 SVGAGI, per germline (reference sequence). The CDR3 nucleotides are TGTGCCAGCAGTTACTCGGGACACACCGGGACTAGCGGATTCTACGAGCAGTACTTC. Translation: CASSYSGHTGTSGFYEQYF.

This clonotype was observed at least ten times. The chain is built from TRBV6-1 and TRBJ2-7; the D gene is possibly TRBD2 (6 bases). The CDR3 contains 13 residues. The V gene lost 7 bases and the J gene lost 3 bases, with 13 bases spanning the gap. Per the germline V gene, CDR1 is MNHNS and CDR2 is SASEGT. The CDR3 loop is CASTRGGLYEQYF. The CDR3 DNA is TGTGCCAGCACGAGGGGAGGCCTCTACGAGCAGTACTTC.

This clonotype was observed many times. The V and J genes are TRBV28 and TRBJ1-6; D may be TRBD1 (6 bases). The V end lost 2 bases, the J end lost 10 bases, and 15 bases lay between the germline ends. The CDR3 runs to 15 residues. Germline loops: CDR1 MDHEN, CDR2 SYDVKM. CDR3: CASSLLQGRRSPLHF. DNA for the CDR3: TGTGCCAGCAGTTTACTCCAGGGGCGCAGGTCACCCCTCCACTTT.

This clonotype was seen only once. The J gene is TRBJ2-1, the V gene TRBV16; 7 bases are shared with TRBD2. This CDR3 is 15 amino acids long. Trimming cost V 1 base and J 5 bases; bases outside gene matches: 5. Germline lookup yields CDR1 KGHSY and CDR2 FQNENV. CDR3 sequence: CASSQLGDYDNEQFF. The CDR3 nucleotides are TGTGCCAGCAGCCAATTGGGGGACTACGACAATGAGCAGTTCTTC.

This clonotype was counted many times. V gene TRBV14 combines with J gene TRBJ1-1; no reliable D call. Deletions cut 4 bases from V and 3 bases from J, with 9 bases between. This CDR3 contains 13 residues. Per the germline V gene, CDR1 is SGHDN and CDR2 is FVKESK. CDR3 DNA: TGTGCCAGCAGCCTTCTCCGGGACACTGAAGCTTTCTTT. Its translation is CASSLLRDTEAFF.

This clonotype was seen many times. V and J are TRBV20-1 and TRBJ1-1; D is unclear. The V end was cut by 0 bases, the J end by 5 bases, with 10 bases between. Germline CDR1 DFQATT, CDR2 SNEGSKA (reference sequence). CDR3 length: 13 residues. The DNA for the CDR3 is TGCAGTGCTAGAGATTTAGGGAGGACTGAAGCTTTCTTT. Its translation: CSARDLGRTEAFF.

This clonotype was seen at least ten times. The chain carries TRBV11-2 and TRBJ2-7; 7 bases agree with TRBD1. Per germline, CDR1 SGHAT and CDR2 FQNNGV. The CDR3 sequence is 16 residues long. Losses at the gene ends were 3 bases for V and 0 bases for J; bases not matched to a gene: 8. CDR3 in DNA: TGTGCCAGCAGCTTGGTACTCACAGGGGTCTCCTACGAGCAGTACTTC. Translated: CASSLVLTGVSYEQYF.

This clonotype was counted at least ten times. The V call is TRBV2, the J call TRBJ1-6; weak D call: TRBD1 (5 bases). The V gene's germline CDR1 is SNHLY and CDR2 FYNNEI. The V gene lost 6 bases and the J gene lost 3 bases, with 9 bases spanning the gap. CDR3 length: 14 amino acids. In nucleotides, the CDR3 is TGTGCCAGCAGGGGGGTGTACTATAATTCACCCCTCCACTTT. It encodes CASRGVYYNSPLHF.

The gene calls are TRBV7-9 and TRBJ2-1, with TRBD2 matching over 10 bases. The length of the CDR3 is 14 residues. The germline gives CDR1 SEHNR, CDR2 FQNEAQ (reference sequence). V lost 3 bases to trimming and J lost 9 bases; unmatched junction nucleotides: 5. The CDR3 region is CASSFKTSGFEQFF. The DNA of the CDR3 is TGTGCCAGCAGCTTCAAGACTAGCGGGTTTGAGCAGTTCTTC.

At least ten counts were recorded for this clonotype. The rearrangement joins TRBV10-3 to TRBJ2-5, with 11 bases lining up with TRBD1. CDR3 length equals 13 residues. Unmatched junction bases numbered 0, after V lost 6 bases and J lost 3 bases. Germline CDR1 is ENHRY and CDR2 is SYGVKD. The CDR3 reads CAIRGQGEETQYF. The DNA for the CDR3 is TGTGCCATCAGGGGACAGGGGGAAGAGACCCAGTACTTC.

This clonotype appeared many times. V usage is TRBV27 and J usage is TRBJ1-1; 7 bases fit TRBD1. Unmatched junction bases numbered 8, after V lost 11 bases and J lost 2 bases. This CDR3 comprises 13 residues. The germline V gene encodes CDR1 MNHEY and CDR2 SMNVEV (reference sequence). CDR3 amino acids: CAGTGQLNTEAFF. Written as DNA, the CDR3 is TGTGCCGGTACGGGACAGCTAAACACTGAAGCTTTCTTT.